The T cell receptor beta chain under discussion was sequenced for a study of T cell responses to AZD1222 COVID-19 vaccine. Study-level results: Among spike-specific TCRs, nearly half reportedly target unmutated variant regions. Spike regions recognized by vaccine-associated CD4 TCRs spanned the protein, led by 160-218 and 743-854. When two AZD1222 doses had been given, Spike-specific TCR breadth and depth rose.

Data came from immunoSEQ multiplex PCR; TCRdb stores just in-frame clones and leaves some out. The table lists roughly 150,000 clones, 80% to 95% of them singletons. With regard to this clone: No antigen is known for it.

The CDR3 spans 11 residues. The germline V gene has CDR1 MNHEY and CDR2 SVGAGI. The V end was cut by 2 bases, the J end by 11 bases, with 9 bases between. The TCR originated in an adult in good health. The sample here was peripheral blood, taken on day 0 of AZD1222 vaccination. This sequence joins TRBV6-5 and TRBJ1-1; D gene ambiguous. The CDR3 spells CASSYGRRAFF. CDR3 DNA sequence: TGTGCCAGCAGTTACGGGCGAAGGGCTTTCTTT.